This passage covers 23 T cell receptor beta chains from one sample sequenced in a study of blood T cell repertoires in COVID-19. Clones were read by immunoSEQ multiplex PCR, and TCRdb kept only the in-frame ones, dropping some. There are approximately 290,000 clones in the sample; 70% to 90% occur only once, and 3.5% to 5.5% lies in the top ten. The source material was PBMCs or T cells enriched from blood (not recorded which). The receptors were sampled from a woman aged 25 to 39 who had recovered from COVID-19.

The chain employs TRBV5-4 and TRBJ2-3, with 9 bases identical to TRBD1. The CDR3 is made up of 14 amino acids. Germline V lookup: CDR1 SGHNT, CDR2 YYREEE (reference sequence). V was pared by 0 bases and J by 4 bases, with 0 bases of the junction left unmatched. CDR3 bases: TGTGCCAGCAGCTTGGGACAGGGGGCAGATACGCAGTATTTT. The encoded protein is CASSLGQGADTQYF.

The gene calls are TRBV18 and TRBJ2-5; 7 positions agree with TRBD1. This CDR3 spans 13 amino acids. Germline V lookup: CDR1 KGHSH, CDR2 LQKENI. Trimming took 6 bases from V and 3 from J; bases not matched to a gene: 4. The CDR3 protein is CASSPDREETQYF. CDR3 coding DNA: TGTGCCAGCTCCCCTGACAGGGAAGAGACCCAGTACTTC.

The chain is built from TRBV18 and TRBJ1-3; perhaps TRBD1 as D (6 bases). The ends were cut back, 0 bases at V and 0 bases at J, with 15 bases in the middle. The CDR3 is made up of 18 amino acids. Germline CDR1 is KGHSH and CDR2 is LQKENI. CDR3 sequence: CASSPPIPDRSSGNTIYF. The CDR3, as DNA: TGTGCCAGCTCACCACCCATCCCGGACAGAAGCTCTGGAAACACCATATATTTT.

The chain has TRBV28 and TRBJ1-6; perhaps TRBD1 as D (5 bases). The CDR3 covers 18 residues. Germline assignment: CDR1 MDHEN and CDR2 SYDVKM. V was pared by 1 base and J by 3 bases, with 16 bases between. The CDR3: CASSLSRGNYFYNSPLHF. The CDR3 DNA reads as TGTGCCAGCAGTTTATCGCGGGGCAACTATTTCTATAATTCACCCCTCCACTTT.

Written as DNA, the CDR3 is TGTGCCAGCAGTTTGATACAGGGCGCTGAAGCTTTCTTT. This sequence encodes CASSLIQGAEAFF. V gene TRBV27 combines with J gene TRBJ1-1; TRBD1 might be the D (6 bases). The germline V gene has CDR1 MNHEY and CDR2 SMNVEV (reference sequence). This CDR3 is built from 13 residues. V was trimmed by 3 bases and J by 6 bases, leaving 11 bases between them.

J is TRBJ2-5 and V is TRBV6-1, with TRBD2 matching 11 bases. Per the germline V gene, CDR1 is MNHNS and CDR2 is SASEGT. The V and J ends lost 2 bases and 5 bases, in that order; junction bases with no gene match: 7. CDR3 length: 16 residues. The CDR3 here is CASSEMEASGGETQYF. CDR3 nucleotide sequence: TGTGCCAGCAGTGAAATGGAGGCTAGCGGGGGGGAGACCCAGTACTTC.

In nucleotides, the CDR3 is TGCAGCGTTGGGACCGAAGGGGGGGTCGGGCCAGACTCTGGGGCCAACGTCCTGACTTTC. Its translation is CSVGTEGGVGPDSGANVLTF. V usage is TRBV29-1 and J usage is TRBJ2-6; D may be TRBD2 (7 bases). The CDR3 length is 20 residues. V was cut by 4 bases and J by 0 bases, with 25 bases left in between. Germline CDR1 SQVTM, CDR2 ANQGSEA.

This chain uses TRBV9 with TRBJ1-3; 8 bases line up with TRBD1. J lost 0 bases, V lost 4 bases, and 9 bases had no gene match. The germline CDR1 and CDR2 sequences are SGDLS and YYNGEE. The CDR3 loop spans 17 amino acids. CDR3 region: CASSPQTGVVSGNTIYF. DNA for the CDR3: TGTGCCAGCAGCCCGCAGACAGGGGTGGTCTCTGGAAACACCATATATTTT. Using reference TRBV9 and TRBJ1-3 for the parts outside the CDR3, the full variable domain is DSGVTQTPKHLITATGQRVTLRCSPRSGDLSVYWYQQSLDQGLQFLIQYYNGEERAKGNILERFSAQQFPDLHSELNLSSLELGDSALYFCASSPQTGVVSGNTIYFGEGSWLTVV.

V is TRBV15 and J is TRBJ1-1; D perhaps matches TRBD1 (6 bases). V was clipped by 7 bases and J by 1 base, with 16 bases between them. There are 15 residues in the CDR3. CDR1 and CDR2 from the germline V gene are LNHNV and YYDKDF (reference sequence). CDR3 coding DNA: TGTGCCACCACCGAGTTGACAGGTTCGAACACTGAAGCTTTCTTT. It encodes CATTELTGSNTEAFF.

This clone was seen once. The gene calls are TRBV6-6 and TRBJ1-1; 12 nucleotides align to TRBD1. J lost 10 bases, V lost 0 bases, and 6 bases had no gene match. CDR3 length: 15 residues. In germline, CDR1 is MNHNY, CDR2 SVGAGI (reference sequence). CDR3 residues: CASSYSSPGQGAAFF. The CDR3 DNA reads as TGTGCCAGCAGTTACTCGTCCCCGGGACAGGGGGCAGCTTTCTTT.

The chain employs TRBV18 and TRBJ1-5; D remains ambiguous. The germline gives CDR1 KGHSH, CDR2 LQKENI. The CDR3 is 16 residues long. V lost 3 bases and J lost 0, with 12 bases in between. CDR3 sequence reads: CASSPDPGDSNQPQHF. CDR3 in DNA: TGTGCCAGCTCACCGGACCCCGGGGATAGCAATCAGCCCCAGCATTTT.

The chain carries TRBV28 and TRBJ2-1; 7 bases agree with TRBD1. V lost 5 bases, J lost 3 bases, and 16 bases stayed unmatched. Germline V lookup: CDR1 MDHEN, CDR2 SYDVKM. The CDR3 contains 18 residues. CDR3 nucleotides: TGTGCCAGCAGTCCTGAACCGGGCAGGGGGATATACTACAATGAGCAGTTCTTC. Its translation: CASSPEPGRGIYYNEQFF.

The chain combines TRBV19 with TRBJ1-4; D is perhaps TRBD1 (6 bases). Trimming stripped 11 bases from V and 7 bases from J, with 20 bases between. CDR1 and CDR2 from the germline V gene are LNHDA and SQIVND (reference sequence). The CDR3 spans 14 residues. The CDR3 protein is CAATQGKAPEKLFF. CDR3 sequence (DNA): TGTGCCGCAACACAGGGCAAGGCGCCTGAAAAACTGTTTTTT.

This chain connects TRBV9 to TRBJ2-6, with D tentatively TRBD2 (7 bases). CDR1 is SGDLS, CDR2 YYNGEE, per germline. This CDR3 spans 17 amino acids. Deletions cut 0 bases from V and 1 base from J, with 11 bases between. The CDR3 nucleotides read TGTGCCAGCAGCGTAGCTAAGGGGGGGTCTGGGGCCAACGTCCTGACTTTC. Protein: CASSVAKGGSGANVLTF.

This clone was detected once. The CDR3 bases are TGTGCCACCAGCCCCGCCAGGGACACTGAAGCTTTCTTT. This sequence encodes CATSPARDTEAFF. The V call is TRBV15, the J call TRBJ1-1; tentative D call: TRBD1 (5 bases). Germline values: CDR1 LNHNV, CDR2 YYDKDF (reference sequence). The V and J ends lost 5 bases and 3 bases respectively, with 10 bases between them. The CDR3 is 13 residues long.

J is TRBJ2-1 and V is TRBV18; TRBD2 agrees at 13 bases. In germline, CDR1 is KGHSH, CDR2 LQKENI. The CDR3 spans 18 residues. Losses at the gene ends were 1 base for V and 6 bases for J; bases not matched to a gene: 9. The CDR3 loop reads CASSPLGGLAGVSNEQFF. CDR3 bases: TGTGCCAGCTCACCACTTGGTGGACTAGCGGGAGTAAGCAATGAGCAGTTCTTC.

The chain has TRBV28 and TRBJ1-2; D is ambiguous. The CDR3 totals 15 residues. Trimming took 8 bases from V and 8 from J, leaving 24 bases between them. The germline V gene has CDR1 MDHEN and CDR2 SYDVKM. The CDR3 sequence: CASLLTGKARSGYTF. CDR3 sequence (DNA): TGTGCCAGCCTCCTGACGGGGAAGGCGAGGAGCGGCTACACCTTC.

This sequence joins TRBV4-1 and TRBJ2-1, with 14 bases aligning to TRBD2. Germline V gene data show CDR1 as MGHRA and CDR2 as YSYEKL. CDR3 length: 17 residues. Germline trimming cut 2 bases from V and 6 bases from J; bases unmatched to any gene: 6. As DNA, the CDR3 is TGCGCCAGCAGCCAACTCCAGACTAGCGGGAGGGCCAATGAGCAGTTCTTC. Its protein is CASSQLQTSGRANEQFF.

The gene calls are TRBV28 and TRBJ2-6; D gene ambiguous. Germline V gene data show CDR1 as MDHEN and CDR2 as SYDVKM. There are 14 residues in the CDR3. V was pared by 5 bases and J by 0 bases, with 5 bases between. The CDR3 bases are TGTGCCAGCAGTATTCTCTCTGGGGCCAACGTCCTGACTTTC. Amino acids: CASSILSGANVLTF.

Only a few counts were recorded for this clone. The chain has TRBV3-1 (or the pseudogene TRBV3-2) and TRBJ2-1; 16 bases match TRBD2. Germline V gene data show CDR1 as LGHDT and CDR2 as YNNKEL (reference sequence). There are 18 residues in the CDR3. After removal of 4 bases from V and 7 bases from J, the junction contained 10 bases not matched to a gene. The CDR3 coding sequence is TGTGCCAGCAGCCTGTCAGGGACTAGCGGGAGGGCCTCTAATGAGCAGTTCTTC. It specifies CASSLSGTSGRASNEQFF.

V is TRBV19 and J is TRBJ2-7; D may be TRBD2 (6 bases). The CDR3 consists of 14 residues. Germline CDR1 LNHDA, CDR2 SQIVND (reference sequence). The ends were cut back, 5 bases at V and 3 bases at J, with 14 bases in the middle. Written as DNA, the CDR3 is TGTGCCAGTAGTGTTGGGAGGTCGGGCTACGAGCAGTACTTC. This translates into CASSVGRSGYEQYF.

The chain carries TRBV5-4 and TRBJ2-5; TRBD1 matches 8 bases. V lost 1 base to trimming and J lost 5 bases; unmatched junction nucleotides: 7. Germline lookup yields CDR1 SGHNT and CDR2 YYREEE (reference sequence). The CDR3 runs 15 residues. The CDR3 nucleotides are TGTGCCAGCAGCTTGACTACAGGGGGTGGGGAGACCCAGTACTTC. It is translated as CASSLTTGGGETQYF.

In the case of this clone: An end of the junction differs from the germline gene, which may be a read error. The V gene is TRBV20-1, the J gene TRBJ1-1; no definite D call. The CDR3 runs to 13 residues. CDR1 and CDR2 (germline): DFQATT, SNEGSKA (reference sequence). CDR3 loop: CSPSEGSITEAFF. The CDR3 DNA is TGCAGTCCTAGTGAGGGCAGTATCACTGAAGCTTTCTTT.